The clone carrying this TCR beta chain was recorded many times. In germline, CDR1 is ENHRY, CDR2 SYGVKD. The CDR3 consists of 16 residues. V lost 0 bases and J lost 3, with 15 bases in between. The data stem from a study of T cells in Graves' hyperthyroidism and ophthalmopathy. Exclusion of patients followed from uncontrolled infection, other autoimmune disease, pregnancy or lactation. Diagnostic decisions used clinical symptoms, serum thyroxine and TRAb, thyroid ultrasound and orbital computed tomography. Each 10 ml fresh peripheral blood draw supplied the PBMCs. RNA transcripts served as the template for amplifying TCR beta CDR3 regions. In the first-round RT-PCR of the TCR CDR3, the HTBI primer set was used. TCRdb ran MiXCR on the multiplex PCR reads and lists one entry per CDR3 protein. The sample records about 700,000 distinct CDR3 sequences, 13% to 15% being singletons.

V gene TRBV10-3 combines with J gene TRBJ2-7; D may be TRBD2 (5 bases). Input material: blood. The receptor's source is a woman aged 18 to 35 with Graves' hyperthyroidism. The DNA for the CDR3 is TGTGCCATCAGTGAGTCTTGGGTGGGAGTCCGCTACGAGCAGTACTTC. Protein: CAISESWVGVRYEQYF.